These 2 T cell receptor beta chains were sequenced from one sample in a study of cytomegalovirus exposure and HLA in healthy donors (dated by TCRdb to about 2017). Library prep was done by the immunoSEQ multiplex PCR assay. A mixture of 60 forward primers for TCR Vbeta segments and 13 reverse primers for TCR Jbeta segments was used in the multiplex PCR. TCRdb provides this immuneACCESS table in a form limited to in-frame rearrangements. Some clones are lacking; in checked studies, under half of them reflect an unresolved V gene, and why the rest are absent is not known. Counted in this sample were approximately 50,000 clones; around 52% of them appeared once. 12% of the sample lies in the top ten. Sequencing was performed on PBMCs. These receptors were taken from a human donor in good health.

A few counts support this clone. The rearrangement links TRBV20-1 to TRBJ2-1; D remains ambiguous. V shed 6 bases and J shed 3 bases, with 6 bases lying between them. CDR3 length: 11 amino acids. Germline assignment: CDR1 DFQATT and CDR2 SNEGSKA (reference sequence). CDR3 DNA sequence: TGCAGTGCCCTTTACTACAATGAGCAGTTCTTC. Translating it yields CSALYYNEQFF.

This clone turned up a few times. This chain connects TRBV25-1 to TRBJ2-5, with 10 bases lining up with TRBD1. Germline CDR1 MGHDK, CDR2 SYGVNS. The CDR3 has 16 amino acids. Trimming took 3 bases from V and 9 from J; bases not matched to a gene: 13. The CDR3, as DNA: TGTGCCAGCAGTGACATCCGGGACAGGGGCCTATGGGCCCAGTACTTC. It codes for CASSDIRDRGLWAQYF.